The clone carrying this TCR beta chain was picked up one time. This sample stems from a study of blood T cell repertoires in COVID-19. Across the whole study: Donors in the United States, Italy and Spain gave samples during acute or convalescent COVID-19. Sources were T cells, B-cell-depleted T cells, or PBMCs; the material itself was cDNA or gDNA.

In the authors' methods: Nucleated cell number was recorded as an estimate derived from reference gene primer amplification. Sequenced by immunoSEQ multiplex PCR; TCRdb stores in-frame clones only, minus some. Clonal size and the V and J genes are those of that table, whereas D and trimming came from the DNA. Among about 200,000 clones listed, roughly 80% were seen once. V was pared by 6 bases and J by 8 bases, with 4 bases of the junction left unmatched. This CDR3 is 12 amino acids long. Germline lookup yields CDR1 MNHEY and CDR2 SVGAGI. This chain uses TRBV6-5 with TRBJ1-2; 9 nucleotides line up with TRBD1. This clonotype was sampled from a human donor in a cohort sampled during active COVID-19. Sequencing was done on a sample of peripheral blood. In DNA, the CDR3 is TGTGCCAGCAGGGGACAGGGAGAAGGCTACACCTTC. This gives the protein CASRGQGEGYTF.